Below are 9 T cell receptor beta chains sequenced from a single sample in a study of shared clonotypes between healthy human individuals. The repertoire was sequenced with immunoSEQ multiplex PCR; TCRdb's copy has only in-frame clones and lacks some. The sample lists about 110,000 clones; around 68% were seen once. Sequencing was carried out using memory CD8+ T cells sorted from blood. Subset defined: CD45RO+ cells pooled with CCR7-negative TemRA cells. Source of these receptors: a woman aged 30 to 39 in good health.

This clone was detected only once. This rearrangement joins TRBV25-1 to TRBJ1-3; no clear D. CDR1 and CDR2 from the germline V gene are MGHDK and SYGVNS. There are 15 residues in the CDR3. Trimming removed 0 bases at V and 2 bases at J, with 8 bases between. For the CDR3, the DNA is TGTGCCAGCAGTGAATATGGGGAGGCTGGAAACACCATATATTTT. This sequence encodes CASSEYGEAGNTIYF.

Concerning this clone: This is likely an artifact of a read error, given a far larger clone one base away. In nucleotides, the CDR3 is TGTGCCAGCAGTGGGGGCAGCAGGTGGGGGACCTACTACGAGCAGTACTTC. This translates into CASSGGSRWGTYYEQYF. The rearrangement joins TRBV25-1 to TRBJ2-7; D tentatively fits TRBD1 or TRBD2 (5 bases each). Per germline, CDR1 MGHDK and CDR2 SYGVNS. Trimming cost V 4 bases and J 3 bases, with 22 bases left between them. The CDR3 length is 17 residues.

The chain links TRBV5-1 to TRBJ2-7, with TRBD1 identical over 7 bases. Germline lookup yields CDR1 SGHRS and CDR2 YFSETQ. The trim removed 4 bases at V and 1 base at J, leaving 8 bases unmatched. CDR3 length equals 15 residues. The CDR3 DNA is TGCGCCAGCAGCCCGACAGGGCGATTATCCTACGAGCAGTACTTC. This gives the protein CASSPTGRLSYEQYF.

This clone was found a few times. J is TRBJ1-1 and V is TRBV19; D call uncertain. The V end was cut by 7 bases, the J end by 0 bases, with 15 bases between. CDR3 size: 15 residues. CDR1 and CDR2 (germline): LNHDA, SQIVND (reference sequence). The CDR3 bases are TGTGCCAGTATTTCATTAAGCGGGGTGAACACTGAAGCTTTCTTT. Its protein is CASISLSGVNTEAFF.

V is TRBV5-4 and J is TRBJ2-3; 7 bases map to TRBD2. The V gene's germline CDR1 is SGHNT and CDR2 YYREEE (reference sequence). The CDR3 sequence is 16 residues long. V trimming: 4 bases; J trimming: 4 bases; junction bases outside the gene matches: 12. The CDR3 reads CASSAAYGLGSDTQYF. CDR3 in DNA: TGTGCCAGCAGCGCTGCCTACGGACTAGGCTCAGATACGCAGTATTTT.

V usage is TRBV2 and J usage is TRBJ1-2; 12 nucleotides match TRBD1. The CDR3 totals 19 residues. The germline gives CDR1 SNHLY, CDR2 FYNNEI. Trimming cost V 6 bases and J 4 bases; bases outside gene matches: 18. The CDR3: CASRPIIGTGGLTPYGYTF. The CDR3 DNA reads TGTGCCAGCAGGCCAATCATAGGGACAGGGGGCCTTACACCCTATGGCTACACCTTC. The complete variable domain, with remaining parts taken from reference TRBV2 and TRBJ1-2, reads EPEVTQTPSHQVTQMGQEVILRCVPISNHLYFYWYRQILGQKVEFLVSFYNNEISEKSEIFDDQFSVERPDGSNFTLKIRSTKLEDSAMYFCASRPIIGTGGLTPYGYTFGSGTRLTVV.

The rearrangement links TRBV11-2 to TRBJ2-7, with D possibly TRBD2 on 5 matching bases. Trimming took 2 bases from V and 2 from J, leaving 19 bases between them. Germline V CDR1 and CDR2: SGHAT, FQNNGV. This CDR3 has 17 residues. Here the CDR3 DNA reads TGTGCCAGCAGCTTACTCATAGCGCAGGCTCCTACCTACGAGCAGTACTTC. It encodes CASSLLIAQAPTYEQYF.

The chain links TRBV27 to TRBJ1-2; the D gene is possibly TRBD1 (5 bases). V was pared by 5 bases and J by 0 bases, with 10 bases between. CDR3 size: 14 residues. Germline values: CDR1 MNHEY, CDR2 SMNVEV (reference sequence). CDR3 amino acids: CASSPRGANYGYTF. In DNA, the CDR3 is TGTGCCAGCAGTCCAAGGGGAGCTAACTATGGCTACACCTTC.

The CDR3 reads CASSPSDSTGDTQYF. The CDR3 nucleotides read TGTGCCAGCAGTCCCTCGGACAGTACTGGGGATACGCAGTATTTT. This chain joins TRBV28 and TRBJ2-3, with D possibly matching TRBD1 (6 bases). Trimming stripped 5 bases from V and 6 bases from J, with 18 bases between. The CDR3 loop spans 15 amino acids. Germline V gene lookup returns CDR1 MDHEN and CDR2 SYDVKM.